The 15 T cell receptor beta chains below all came from one sample that was sequenced in a study of blood T cell repertoires in COVID-19. Libraries were prepared by immunoSEQ multiplex PCR; TCRdb keeps only in-frame clonotypes and omits some of them. The sample carries about 230,000 clones, around 80% recorded once. Sequenced material: peripheral blood. Source of these receptors: a woman in her forties who had recovered from COVID-19.

The rearrangement joins TRBV30 to TRBJ1-1, with 10 bases matching TRBD1. J gave up 0 bases and V 0 bases, and 13 bases lay outside the gene matches. This CDR3 contains 19 residues. Germline V gene data show CDR1 as GTSNPN and CDR2 as SVGIG (reference sequence). CDR3 residues: CAWSVTPGQGVGVNTEAFF. In nucleotides, the CDR3 is TGTGCCTGGAGTGTAACCCCTGGACAGGGGGTTGGGGTGAACACTGAAGCTTTCTTT.

V and J are TRBV29-1 and TRBJ1-1; D is possibly TRBD1 (5 bases). The germline V gene encodes CDR1 SQVTM and CDR2 ANQGSEA. Trimming cost V 7 bases and J 1 base, with 13 bases left between them. The CDR3 sequence is 13 residues long. The CDR3 DNA reads TGCAGCGCTGACCGACAGAGGAACACTGAAGCTTTCTTT. Translated: CSADRQRNTEAFF.

The chain is built from TRBV29-1 and TRBJ2-3, with D perhaps matching TRBD1 (5 bases). V gave up 5 bases and J gave up 0 bases, with 12 bases separating them. This CDR3 comprises 14 residues. Germline V gene sequence: CDR1 SQVTM, CDR2 ANQGSEA. The CDR3 region has the DNA TGCAGCGTTAGCAGGACAACTAGCACAGATACGCAGTATTTT. Translating gives CSVSRTTSTDTQYF.

The chain couples TRBV5-6 to TRBJ2-1; possible D gene TRBD2, 7 bases. With 4 bases removed from V and 4 bases from J, the gap between germline ends came to 15 bases. This CDR3 is built from 15 residues. Germline CDR1 and CDR2: SGHDT and YYEEEE. DNA of the CDR3: TGTGCCAGCAGCAATGGGGGCGGGGGTTACAATGAGCAGTTCTTC. Amino acid sequence: CASSNGGGGYNEQFF.

V is TRBV13 and J is TRBJ1-2, with 8 positions matching TRBD1. Per the germline V gene, CDR1 is PRHDT and CDR2 is FYEKMQ (reference sequence). The V gene end was trimmed by 4 bases and the J gene end by 7 bases; junction bases not matched to a gene: 8. The CDR3 runs to 14 residues. The DNA for the CDR3 is TGTGCCAGCAGCTCGGGACAGGCCTCGAGTGGCTACACCTTC. Translating it yields CASSSGQASSGYTF.

This chain joins TRBV12-5 and TRBJ2-1, with D perhaps matching TRBD2 (9 bases). The CDR3 loop spans 19 amino acids. The V gene lost 1 base and the J gene lost 9 bases, with 28 bases spanning the gap. Germline lookup yields CDR1 LGHNT and CDR2 FRNRAP. CDR3 nucleotide sequence: TGTGCTAGTGGTTTGGAGACAGGGGCGCAACCAGGGACTAGCAGTGAGCAGTTCTTC. Protein: CASGLETGAQPGTSSEQFF.

The chain combines TRBV18 with TRBJ1-2; 7 bases map to TRBD1. V was pared by 4 bases and J by 4 bases, with 6 bases of the junction left unmatched. The CDR3 has 14 residues. Germline V lookup: CDR1 KGHSH, CDR2 LQKENI. CDR3 in amino acids: CASSLTQGTYGYTF. The CDR3 bases are TGTGCCAGCTCACTCACACAGGGGACCTATGGCTACACCTTC.

The CDR3 DNA sequence: TGTGCCAGCAGCTTAAGTCACAGGGTTGGGGGACCTCATGGGACCCAGTACTTC. Translation gives CASSLSHRVGGPHGTQYF. This chain links TRBV7-2 with TRBJ2-5; D possibly corresponds to TRBD1 (6 bases). The germline CDR1 and CDR2 sequences are SGHTA and FQGNSA. The CDR3 runs to 18 residues. V dropped 2 bases and J dropped 7 bases, with 26 bases sitting between them.

The rearrangement uses TRBV15 and TRBJ1-2; TRBD1 matches 7 bases. Germline V gene lookup returns CDR1 LNHNV and CDR2 YYDKDF (reference sequence). This CDR3 is 14 amino acids long. V lost 3 bases, J lost 4 bases, and 5 bases stayed unmatched. Here the CDR3 reads CATSSDRALYGYTF. The CDR3 nucleotides read TGTGCCACCAGCAGCGACAGGGCGCTCTATGGCTACACCTTC. Together with reference TRBV15 and TRBJ1-2, the CDR3 gives the full variable domain: DAMVIQNPRYQVTQFGKPVTLSCSQTLNHNVMYWYQQKSSQAPKLLFHYYDKDFNNEADTPDNFQSRRPNTSFCFLDIRSPGLGDTAMYLCATSSDRALYGYTFGSGTRLTVV.

The chain couples TRBV6-5 to TRBJ1-1; no clear D. V lost 2 bases and J 0 bases, leaving 10 bases between the germline ends. CDR3 length equals 15 residues. From germline, CDR1 is MNHEY and CDR2 SVGAGI. CDR3 nucleotides: TGTGCCAGCAGTTACCAGGCTACTGTGAACACTGAAGCTTTCTTT. Translation gives CASSYQATVNTEAFF.

This sequence joins TRBV10-2 and TRBJ1-5; D unresolved. The CDR3 has 16 residues. CDR1 and CDR2 from the germline V gene are WSHSY and SAAADI. V was trimmed by 4 bases and J by 0 bases, leaving 13 bases between them. The CDR3 bases are TGCGCCAGCAGTGTAACAAACCACTATAGCAATCAGCCCCAGCATTTT. It codes for CASSVTNHYSNQPQHF.

In this sample, this clone turned up a few times. The chain has TRBV6-2 or TRBV6-3 and TRBJ1-6; TRBD1 matches 7 bases. CDR3 length: 19 residues. V shed 2 bases, J shed 1 base, and the junction held 11 bases outside the gene matches. Germline assignment: CDR1 MNHEY and CDR2 SVGEGT. The CDR3 DNA reads as TGTGCCAGCAGTTACGGGACAGCTTCGAGAAGGTCCTATAATTCACCCCTCCACTTT. Translating it yields CASSYGTASRRSYNSPLHF.

The gene calls are TRBV19 and TRBJ1-5; 7 bases line up with TRBD1. The CDR3 covers 14 residues. Germline V gives CDR1 LNHDA, CDR2 SQIVND (reference sequence). V shed 5 bases and J 10 bases; nucleotides not matched to a gene: 11. CDR3 sequence (DNA): TGTGCCAGTAGTCGGGACAGATTAATTCGCCCCCAGCATTTT. Translated, it gives CASSRDRLIRPQHF.

V and J are TRBV6-6 and TRBJ2-7, with D perhaps matching TRBD2 (6 bases). The CDR3 covers 13 residues. V was pared by 6 bases and J by 3 bases, with 12 bases between. Germline V gene data show CDR1 as MNHNY and CDR2 as SVGAGI (reference sequence). CDR3 region: CASSREAGYEQYF. The CDR3 nucleotides are TGTGCCAGCAGCAGGGAGGCGGGCTACGAGCAGTACTTC.

This chain links TRBV6-5 with TRBJ2-7; D is perhaps TRBD1 (6 bases). Trimming shortened V by 6 bases and J by 2 bases, and 14 bases separated the two germline ends. The length of the CDR3 is 14 residues. Germline CDR1 reads MNHEY; CDR2 reads SVGAGI. In DNA, the CDR3 is TGTGCCAGCAGCAGGACAGATAATACCTACGAGCAGTACTTC. It is translated as CASSRTDNTYEQYF.